The sequence of this T cell receptor beta chain was determined in a study of T cell changes during pregnancy in multiple sclerosis. The CDR3 runs to 13 residues. From germline, CDR1 is SEHNR and CDR2 FQNEAQ (reference sequence). Trimming removed 5 bases from V and 1 base from J, with 9 bases in between. Repertoires were generated with immunoSEQ multiplex PCR, while TCRdb's copy carries only in-frame clones and drops some. The sample carries tens of thousands of clones, roughly nine tenths recorded once. The source is a female donor in good health, enrolled as a control in a pregnancy study. The rearrangement links TRBV7-9 to TRBJ2-7; maybe TRBD2 (6 bases). The specimen was peripheral blood, collected in the first trimester of pregnancy. The chain's CDR3 is CASSRGVSYEQYF. CDR3 nucleotide sequence: TGTGCCAGCAGCCGCGGGGTATCCTACGAGCAGTACTTC.